This T cell receptor beta chain derives from a study of blood T cell repertoires in COVID-19. This clone has only one observation. This CDR3 spans 14 amino acids. Germline CDR1 and CDR2: LNHDA and SQIVND (reference sequence). Trimming removed 3 bases from V and 0 bases from J, with 8 bases in between. In the original analysis: Quantification of nucleated cells was approximated via reference gene primer amplification. Profiled with immunoSEQ multiplex PCR; TCRdb holds only in-frame clones, not every one. V, J and clone size reflect that table, while D and trimming were determined from the DNA. In the table there are approximately 140,000 clones, 80% to 90% of which are singletons.

This sequence joins TRBV19 and TRBJ1-1; D may be TRBD1 (5 bases). The sequenced sample was peripheral blood. This sequence was found in an older woman with COVID-19, enrolled during active disease. The CDR3 spells CASSITGVNTEAFF. The CDR3 DNA follows: TGTGCCAGTAGTATTACAGGAGTGAACACTGAAGCTTTCTTT. Using reference TRBV19 and TRBJ1-1 for the parts outside the CDR3, the full variable domain is DGGITQSPKYLFRKEGQNVTLSCEQNLNHDAMYWYRQDPGQGLRLIYYSQIVNDFQKGDIAEGYSVSREKKESFPLTVTSAQKNPTAFYLCASSITGVNTEAFFGQGTRLTVV.